These T cell receptor beta chains were read from a single sample in a study of blood T cells in healthy people across ages. TCRdb ran MiXCR on the 5' RACE reads and lists one entry per CDR3 protein. There are 730,000 or so distinct CDR3 sequences in the sample; around 43% occur only once, and about 30% lies in the top ten. Sequenced material: blood. These receptors all come from a man at least 80 years old in good health. Both conserved end residues are part of each CDR3. The order of the fields is D gene, V gene, clone size, J gene, CDR3 length, CDR3 DNA, CDR3 protein. The D gene is left open where the match is weak. Some rows have no size entry. The others give once, few or many, or a class for an expanded clone.

D gene: TRBD2
V gene: TRBV20-1
clone size: -
J gene: TRBJ2-1
CDR3 length: 13
CDR3 DNA: TGCAGTGCTAGAGGCGGGAGACCCAATGAGCAGTTCTTC
CDR3 protein: CSARGGRPNEQFF

D gene: TRBD1
V gene: TRBV5-1
clone size: -
J gene: TRBJ2-5
CDR3 length: 13
CDR3 DNA: TGCGCCAGCAACCGGGACAGCCGAGAGACCCAGTACTTC
CDR3 protein: CASNRDSRETQYF

D gene: TRBD1
V gene: TRBV9
clone size: -
J gene: TRBJ1-4
CDR3 length: 16
CDR3 DNA: TGTGCCAGCAGCGCCAACATACAGGGGGTTGGTGAAAAACTGTTTTTT
CDR3 protein: CASSANIQGVGEKLFF

D gene: TRBD1
V gene: TRBV18
clone size: -
J gene: TRBJ1-5
CDR3 length: 16
CDR3 DNA: TGTGCCAGCTCACCCTTGCGACAGGGACGGGAACAGCCCCAGCATTTT
CDR3 protein: CASSPLRQGREQPQHF

D gene: -
V gene: TRBV6-6
clone size: -
J gene: TRBJ2-6
CDR3 length: 17
CDR3 DNA: TGTGCCAGCAGTTCCTATCCGCAGAGCTCTGGGGCCAACGTCCTGACTTTC
CDR3 protein: CASSSYPQSSGANVLTF

D gene: -
V gene: TRBV6-5
clone size: few
J gene: TRBJ2-1
CDR3 length: 15
CDR3 DNA: TGTGCCAGCAGGGCTCGACAGAGCTCCTACAATGAGCAGTTCTTC
CDR3 protein: CASRARQSSYNEQFF

D gene: -
V gene: TRBV10-1
clone size: -
J gene: TRBJ2-7
CDR3 length: 14
CDR3 DNA: TGCGCCAGCAGTGAGCGGCAGGGGAACTACGAGCAGTACTTC
CDR3 protein: CASSERQGNYEQYF

D gene: -
V gene: TRBV5-1
clone size: -
J gene: TRBJ1-2
CDR3 length: 14
CDR3 DNA: TGCGCCAGCAGGTACACGTCAGCTAACTATGGCTACACCTTC
CDR3 protein: CASRYTSANYGYTF

D gene: -
V gene: TRBV3-1
clone size: few
J gene: TRBJ2-1
CDR3 length: 11
CDR3 DNA: TGTGCCAGCAGACAGGTGGATGAGCAGTTCTTC
CDR3 protein: CASRQVDEQFF

D gene: TRBD1
V gene: TRBV6-2/TRBV6-3
clone size: few
J gene: TRBJ1-6
CDR3 length: 15
CDR3 DNA: TGTGCCAGCAGACCCGGGACAGAGCATAATTCACCCCTCCACTTT
CDR3 protein: CASRPGTEHNSPLHF

D gene: TRBD1
V gene: TRBV12-3/TRBV12-4
clone size: few
J gene: TRBJ2-4
CDR3 length: 14
CDR3 DNA: TGTGCCAGCAGTTTGACAGGGACGGGAAACATTCAGTACTTC
CDR3 protein: CASSLTGTGNIQYF

D gene: -
V gene: TRBV13
clone size: -
J gene: TRBJ2-7
CDR3 length: 14
CDR3 DNA: TGTGCCAACAGCCGGAGGGACTCGAACTACGAGCAGTACTTC
CDR3 protein: CANSRRDSNYEQYF

D gene: -
V gene: TRBV20-1
clone size: few
J gene: TRBJ2-7
CDR3 length: 15
CDR3 DNA: TGCAGTGCTAGAAGGGCGGCGCGGTCCTCCTACGAGCAGTACTTC
CDR3 protein: CSARRAARSSYEQYF

D gene: TRBD1
V gene: TRBV6-2/TRBV6-3
clone size: -
J gene: TRBJ1-5
CDR3 length: 16
CDR3 DNA: TGTGCCACCTCACCGGGACAGGGGCGGAGATCTGCGCCCCAGCATTTT
CDR3 protein: CATSPGQGRRSAPQHF

D gene: -
V gene: TRBV4-3
clone size: -
J gene: TRBJ1-2
CDR3 length: 15
CDR3 DNA: TGCGCCAGCAGCCACCAACAGGGACGGGATTATGGCTACACCTTC
CDR3 protein: CASSHQQGRDYGYTF

D gene: -
V gene: TRBV10-2
clone size: -
J gene: TRBJ1-2
CDR3 length: 13
CDR3 DNA: TGCGCCAGCAGTGTCCCTGGGATAGGGGGCTACACCTTC
CDR3 protein: CASSVPGIGGYTF

D gene: TRBD2
V gene: TRBV7-7
clone size: once
J gene: TRBJ2-1
CDR3 length: 16
CDR3 DNA: TGTGCTAGCAGCTTGTTCGGCGGGAGGATCTACAATGAGCAGTTCTTC
CDR3 protein: CASSLFGGRIYNEQFF

D gene: -
V gene: TRBV6-2/TRBV6-3
clone size: few
J gene: TRBJ2-1
CDR3 length: 15
CDR3 DNA: TGTGCCAGCAGTGAACTCGCGGGATCCCTCAATGAGCAGTTCTTC
CDR3 protein: CASSELAGSLNEQFF

D gene: TRBD1
V gene: TRBV7-8
clone size: few
J gene: TRBJ2-7
CDR3 length: 16
CDR3 DNA: TGTGCCAGCAGCTTAGTTGTAGGGACAGGGTTCTACGAGCAGTACTTC
CDR3 protein: CASSLVVGTGFYEQYF

D gene: TRBD2
V gene: TRBV2
clone size: many
J gene: TRBJ2-3
CDR3 length: 15
CDR3 DNA: TGTGCCAGCAGTTGGGGTAGCGGGAGCACAGATACGCAGTATTTT
CDR3 protein: CASSWGSGSTDTQYF

D gene: TRBD1
V gene: TRBV5-6
clone size: few
J gene: TRBJ2-7
CDR3 length: 16
CDR3 DNA: TGTGCCAGCAGCTTGTTCAGGGGGAAGCAGTCTTACGAGCAGTACTTC
CDR3 protein: CASSLFRGKQSYEQYF

D gene: TRBD2
V gene: TRBV7-2
clone size: -
J gene: TRBJ2-4
CDR3 length: 15
CDR3 DNA: TGTGCCAGCAGCTCAGCCGGGACTAGCGCGAACATTCAGTACTTC
CDR3 protein: CASSSAGTSANIQYF

D gene: TRBD1
V gene: TRBV5-1
clone size: -
J gene: TRBJ2-2
CDR3 length: 16
CDR3 DNA: TGCGCCAGCAGCTGGTCTCCGGGACAGAACGCCGGGGAGCTGTTTTTT
CDR3 protein: CASSWSPGQNAGELFF

D gene: -
V gene: TRBV7-2
clone size: -
J gene: TRBJ1-2
CDR3 length: 14
CDR3 DNA: TGTGCCAGCAGTTCCCAAGGTGGCGGCTATGGCTACACCTTC
CDR3 protein: CASSSQGGGYGYTF

D gene: TRBD1
V gene: TRBV6-5
clone size: once
J gene: TRBJ2-2
CDR3 length: 16
CDR3 DNA: TGTGCCAGCAGAGGACAGGGAAGCCTGAACACCGGGGAGCTGTTTTTT
CDR3 protein: CASRGQGSLNTGELFF

D gene: -
V gene: TRBV7-2
clone size: few
J gene: TRBJ1-1
CDR3 length: 14
CDR3 DNA: TGTGCCAGCAGCCCTAGCAGTATGAACACTGAAGCTTTCTTT
CDR3 protein: CASSPSSMNTEAFF